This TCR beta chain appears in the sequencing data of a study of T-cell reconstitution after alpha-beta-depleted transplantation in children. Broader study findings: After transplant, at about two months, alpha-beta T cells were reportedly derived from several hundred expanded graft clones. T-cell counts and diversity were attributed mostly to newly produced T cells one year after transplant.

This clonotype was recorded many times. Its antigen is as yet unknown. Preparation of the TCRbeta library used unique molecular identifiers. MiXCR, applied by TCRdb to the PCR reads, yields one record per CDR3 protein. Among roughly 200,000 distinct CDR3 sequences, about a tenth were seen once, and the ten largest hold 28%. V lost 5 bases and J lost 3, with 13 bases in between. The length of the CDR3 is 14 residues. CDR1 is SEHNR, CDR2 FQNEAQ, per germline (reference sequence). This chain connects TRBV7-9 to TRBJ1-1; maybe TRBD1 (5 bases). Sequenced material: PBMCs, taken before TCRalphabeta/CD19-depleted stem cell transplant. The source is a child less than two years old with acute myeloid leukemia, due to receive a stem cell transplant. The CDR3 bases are TGTGCCAGCAGCCTGGGGCGTGGGGACACTGAAGCTTTCTTT. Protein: CASSLGRGDTEAFF.